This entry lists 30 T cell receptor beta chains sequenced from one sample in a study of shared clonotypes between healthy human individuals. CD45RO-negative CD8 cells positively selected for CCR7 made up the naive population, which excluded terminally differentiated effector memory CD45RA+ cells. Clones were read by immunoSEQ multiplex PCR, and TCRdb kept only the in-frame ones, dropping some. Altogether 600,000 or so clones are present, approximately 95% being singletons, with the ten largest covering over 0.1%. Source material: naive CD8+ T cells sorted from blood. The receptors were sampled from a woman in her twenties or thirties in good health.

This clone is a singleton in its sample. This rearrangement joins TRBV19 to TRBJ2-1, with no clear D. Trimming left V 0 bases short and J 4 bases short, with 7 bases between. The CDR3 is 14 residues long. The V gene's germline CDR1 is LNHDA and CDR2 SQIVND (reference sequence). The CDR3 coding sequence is TGTGCCAGTAGTATAGAACTACTATACAATGAGCAGTTCTTC. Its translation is CASSIELLYNEQFF.

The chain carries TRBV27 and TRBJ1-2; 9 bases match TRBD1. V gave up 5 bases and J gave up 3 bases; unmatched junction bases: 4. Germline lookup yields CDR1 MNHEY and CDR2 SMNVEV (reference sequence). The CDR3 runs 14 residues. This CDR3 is CASSRRDRDYGYTF. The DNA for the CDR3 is TGTGCCAGCAGTCGCCGGGACAGGGACTATGGCTACACCTTC.

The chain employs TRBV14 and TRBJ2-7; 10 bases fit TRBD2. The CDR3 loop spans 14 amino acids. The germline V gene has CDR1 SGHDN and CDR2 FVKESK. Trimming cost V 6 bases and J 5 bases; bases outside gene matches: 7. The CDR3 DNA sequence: TGTGCCAGCAGGCAGGGGCTAGCGGGAGACGAGCAGTACTTC. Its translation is CASRQGLAGDEQYF.

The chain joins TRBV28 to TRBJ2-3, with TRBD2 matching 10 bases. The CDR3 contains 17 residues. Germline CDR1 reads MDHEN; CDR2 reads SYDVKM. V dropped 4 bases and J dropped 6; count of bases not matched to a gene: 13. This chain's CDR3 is CASSSKWTSGTRDTQYF. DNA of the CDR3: TGTGCCAGCAGTTCCAAGTGGACTAGCGGAACCAGGGATACGCAGTATTTT.

Here the CDR3 DNA reads TGTGCCAGCAGCGCGGGTAGCGGGAGAAAACCTGAGCAGTTCTTC. It codes for CASSAGSGRKPEQFF. The rearrangement links TRBV9 to TRBJ2-1; the match to TRBD2 covers 9 bases. The CDR3 contains 15 residues. Trimming at V came to 3 bases and at J to 9 bases, leaving 10 bases not matched to a gene. Germline assignment: CDR1 SGDLS and CDR2 YYNGEE.

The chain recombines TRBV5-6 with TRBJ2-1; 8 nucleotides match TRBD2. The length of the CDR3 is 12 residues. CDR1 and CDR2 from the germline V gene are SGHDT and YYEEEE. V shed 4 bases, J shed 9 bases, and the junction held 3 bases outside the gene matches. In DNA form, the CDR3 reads TGTGCCAGCAGCATACTAGCGGCTGAGCAGTTCTTC. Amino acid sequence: CASSILAAEQFF.

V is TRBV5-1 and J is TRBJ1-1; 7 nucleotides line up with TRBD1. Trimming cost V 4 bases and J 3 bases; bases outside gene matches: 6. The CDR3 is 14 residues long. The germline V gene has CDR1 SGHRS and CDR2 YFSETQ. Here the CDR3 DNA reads TGCGCCAGCAGCCTCCGACAGGGATACACTGAAGCTTTCTTT. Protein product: CASSLRQGYTEAFF.

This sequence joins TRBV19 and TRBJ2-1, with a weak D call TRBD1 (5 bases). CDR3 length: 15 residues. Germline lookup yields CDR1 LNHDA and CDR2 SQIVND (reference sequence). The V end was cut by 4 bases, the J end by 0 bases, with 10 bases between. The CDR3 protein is CASSRTKNSYNEQFF. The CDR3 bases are TGTGCCAGTAGTAGGACAAAGAACTCCTACAATGAGCAGTTCTTC.

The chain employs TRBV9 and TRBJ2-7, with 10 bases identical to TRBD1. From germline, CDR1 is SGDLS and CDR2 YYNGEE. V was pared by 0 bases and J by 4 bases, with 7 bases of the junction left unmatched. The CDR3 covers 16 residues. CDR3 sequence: CASSVGTGGTKYEQYF. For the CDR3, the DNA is TGTGCCAGCAGCGTAGGGACAGGGGGAACGAAATACGAGCAGTACTTC. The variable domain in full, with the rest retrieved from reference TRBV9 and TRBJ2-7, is DSGVTQTPKHLITATGQRVTLRCSPRSGDLSVYWYQQSLDQGLQFLIQYYNGEERAKGNILERFSAQQFPDLHSELNLSSLELGDSALYFCASSVGTGGTKYEQYFGPGTRLTVT.

This CDR3 is CASSLALRNDTQYF. The CDR3 region has the DNA TGTGCCAGCAGCTTAGCGCTTAGGAACGATACGCAGTATTTT. This rearrangement joins TRBV7-9 to TRBJ2-3; D call uncertain. Trimming cost V 0 bases and J 6 bases, with 10 bases left between them. There are 14 residues in the CDR3. Germline V gene data show CDR1 as SEHNR and CDR2 as FQNEAQ (reference sequence).

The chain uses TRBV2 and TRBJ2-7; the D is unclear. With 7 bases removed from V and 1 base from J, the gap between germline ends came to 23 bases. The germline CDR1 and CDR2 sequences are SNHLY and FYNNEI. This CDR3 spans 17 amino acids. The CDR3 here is CASTAEIVVGLSYEQYF. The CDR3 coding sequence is TGTGCCAGCACCGCTGAAATAGTTGTCGGTTTGTCCTACGAGCAGTACTTC. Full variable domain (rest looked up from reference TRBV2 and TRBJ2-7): EPEVTQTPSHQVTQMGQEVILRCVPISNHLYFYWYRQILGQKVEFLVSFYNNEISEKSEIFDDQFSVERPDGSNFTLKIRSTKLEDSAMYFCASTAEIVVGLSYEQYFGPGTRLTVT.

This CDR3 is CASSVDLAGGADTQYF. The CDR3 coding sequence is TGTGCCAGCAGCGTAGACCTAGCGGGAGGGGCAGATACGCAGTATTTT. The chain joins TRBV9 to TRBJ2-3; the match to TRBD2 covers 12 bases. J lost 4 bases, V lost 0 bases, and 3 bases had no gene match. This CDR3 contains 16 residues. In germline, CDR1 is SGDLS, CDR2 YYNGEE.

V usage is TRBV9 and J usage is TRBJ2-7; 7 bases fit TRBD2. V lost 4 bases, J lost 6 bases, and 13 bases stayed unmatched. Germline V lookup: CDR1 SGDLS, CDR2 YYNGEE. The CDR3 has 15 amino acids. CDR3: CASSPGPGSGAEQYF. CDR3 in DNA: TGTGCCAGCAGCCCTGGTCCCGGGAGCGGGGCCGAGCAGTACTTC.

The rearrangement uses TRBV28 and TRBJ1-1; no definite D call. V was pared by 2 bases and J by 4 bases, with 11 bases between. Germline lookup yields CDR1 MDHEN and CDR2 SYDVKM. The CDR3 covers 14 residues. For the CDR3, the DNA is TGTGCCAGCAGTTTAAACGGATTTCTCACTGAAGCTTTCTTT. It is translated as CASSLNGFLTEAFF. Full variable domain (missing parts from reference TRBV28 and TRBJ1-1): DVKVTQSSRYLVKRTGEKVFLECVQDMDHENMFWYRQDPGLGLRLIYFSYDVKMKEKGDIPEGYSVSREKKERFSLILESASTNQTSMYLCASSLNGFLTEAFFGQGTRLTVV.

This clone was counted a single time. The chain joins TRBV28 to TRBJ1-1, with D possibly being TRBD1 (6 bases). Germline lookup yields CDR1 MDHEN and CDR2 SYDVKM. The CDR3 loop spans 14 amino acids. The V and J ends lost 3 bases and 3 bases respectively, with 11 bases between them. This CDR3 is CASSFDGGYTEAFF. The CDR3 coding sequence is TGTGCCAGCAGTTTCGATGGGGGCTACACTGAAGCTTTCTTT.

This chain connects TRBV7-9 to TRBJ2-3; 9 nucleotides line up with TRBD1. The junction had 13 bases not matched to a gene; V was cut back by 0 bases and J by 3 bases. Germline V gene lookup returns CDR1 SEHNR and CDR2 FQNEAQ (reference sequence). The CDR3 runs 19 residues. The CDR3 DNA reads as TGTGCCAGCAGCTTAGCGAGATCTCCGGGACAGGGTTATACAGATACGCAGTATTTT. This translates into CASSLARSPGQGYTDTQYF.

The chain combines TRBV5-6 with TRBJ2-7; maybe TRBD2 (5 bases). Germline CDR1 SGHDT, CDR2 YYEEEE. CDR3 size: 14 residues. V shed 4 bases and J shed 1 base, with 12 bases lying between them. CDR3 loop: CASSRSAVSYEQYF. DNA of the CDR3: TGTGCCAGCAGCCGTTCAGCGGTATCCTACGAGCAGTACTTC. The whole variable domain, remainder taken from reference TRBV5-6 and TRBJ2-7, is DAGVTQSPTHLIKTRGQQVTLRCSPKSGHDTVSWYQQALGQGPQFIFQYYEEEERQRGNFPDRFSGHQFPNYSSELNVNALLLGDSALYLCASSRSAVSYEQYFGPGTRLTVT.

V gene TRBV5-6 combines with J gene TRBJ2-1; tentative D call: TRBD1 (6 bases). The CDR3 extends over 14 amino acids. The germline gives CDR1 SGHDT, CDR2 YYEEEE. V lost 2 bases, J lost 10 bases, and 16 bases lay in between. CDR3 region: CASSLGTTGFEQFF. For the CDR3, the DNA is TGTGCCAGCAGCTTAGGGACAACAGGGTTCGAGCAGTTCTTC. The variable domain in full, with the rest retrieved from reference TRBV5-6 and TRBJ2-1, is DAGVTQSPTHLIKTRGQQVTLRCSPKSGHDTVSWYQQALGQGPQFIFQYYEEEERQRGNFPDRFSGHQFPNYSSELNVNALLLGDSALYLCASSLGTTGFEQFFGPGTRLTVL.

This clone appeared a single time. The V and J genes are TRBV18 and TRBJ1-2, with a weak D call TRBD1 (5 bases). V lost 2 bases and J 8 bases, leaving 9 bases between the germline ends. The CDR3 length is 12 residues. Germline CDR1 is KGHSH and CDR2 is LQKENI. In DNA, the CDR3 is TGTGCCAGCTCACCAGGGGACCTCGGCTACACCTTC. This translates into CASSPGDLGYTF. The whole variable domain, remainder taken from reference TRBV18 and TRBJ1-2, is NAGVMQNPRHLVRRRGQEARLRCSPMKGHSHVYWYRQLPEEGLKFMVYLQKENIIDESGMPKERFSAEFPKEGPSILRIQQVVRGDSAAYFCASSPGDLGYTFGSGTRLTVV.

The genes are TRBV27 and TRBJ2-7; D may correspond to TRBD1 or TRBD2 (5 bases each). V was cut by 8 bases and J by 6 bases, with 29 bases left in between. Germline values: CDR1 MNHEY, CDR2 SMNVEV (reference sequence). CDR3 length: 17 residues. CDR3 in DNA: TGTGCCAGCTCATTACAGGCCCCGGGACCCACGGTAGTCGAGCAGTACTTC. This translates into CASSLQAPGPTVVEQYF.

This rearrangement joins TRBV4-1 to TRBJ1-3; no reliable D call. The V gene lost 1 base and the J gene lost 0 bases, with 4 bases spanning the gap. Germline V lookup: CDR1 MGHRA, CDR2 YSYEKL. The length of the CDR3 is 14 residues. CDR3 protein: CASSQVSSGNTIYF. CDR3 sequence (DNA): TGCGCCAGCAGCCAAGTGAGCTCTGGAAACACCATATATTTT.

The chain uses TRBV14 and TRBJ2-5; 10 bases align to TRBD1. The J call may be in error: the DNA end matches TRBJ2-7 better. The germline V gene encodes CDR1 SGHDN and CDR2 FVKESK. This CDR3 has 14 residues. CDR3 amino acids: CASSHPGTGVEQYF. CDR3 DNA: TGTGCCAGCAGCCACCCTGGGACAGGGGTCGAGCAGTACTTC.

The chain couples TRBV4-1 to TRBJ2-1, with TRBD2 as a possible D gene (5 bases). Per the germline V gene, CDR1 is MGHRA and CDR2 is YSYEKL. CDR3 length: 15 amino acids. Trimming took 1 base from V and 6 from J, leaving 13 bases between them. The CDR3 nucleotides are TGCGCCAGCAGCCAAGTGGCGGCTAGCCGCAATGAGCAGTTCTTC. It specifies CASSQVAASRNEQFF.

The CDR3 region has the DNA TGTGCCAGCAGCTGGGACTTTTTCACAGATACGCAGTATTTT. As protein: CASSWDFFTDTQYF. The rearrangement uses TRBV11-1 and TRBJ2-3, with D maybe TRBD2 (6 bases). V was cut by 4 bases and J by 2 bases, with 10 bases left in between. The length of the CDR3 is 14 residues. Germline V CDR1 and CDR2: SGHAT, FQDESV (reference sequence).

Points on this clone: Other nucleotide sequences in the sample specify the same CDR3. The CDR3 bases are TGTGCCAGCAGCCAAGGTGCGGGGGGCTACGAGCAGTACTTC. This encodes CASSQGAGGYEQYF. This chain links TRBV14 with TRBJ2-7; 8 nucleotides line up with TRBD2. The V and J ends lost 1 base and 3 bases, in that order; junction bases with no gene match: 2. The CDR3 spans 14 residues. Germline CDR1 SGHDN, CDR2 FVKESK. Together with reference TRBV14 and TRBJ2-7, the CDR3 gives the full variable domain: EAGVTQFPSHSVIEKGQTVTLRCDPISGHDNLYWYRRVMGKEIKFLLHFVKESKQDESGMPNNRFLAERTGGTYSTLKVQPAELEDSGVYFCASSQGAGGYEQYFGPGTRLTVT.

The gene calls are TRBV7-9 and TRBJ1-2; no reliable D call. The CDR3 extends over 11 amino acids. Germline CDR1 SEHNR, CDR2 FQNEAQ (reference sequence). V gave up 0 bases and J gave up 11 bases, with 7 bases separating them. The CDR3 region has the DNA TGTGCCAGCAGCTTAGCCGGGCGGTACACCTTC. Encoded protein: CASSLAGRYTF. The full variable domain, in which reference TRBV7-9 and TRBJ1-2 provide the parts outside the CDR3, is DTGVSQNPRHKITKRGQNVTFRCDPISEHNRLYWYRQTLGQGPEFLTYFQNEAQLEKSRLLSDRFSAERPKGSFSTLEIQRTEQGDSAMYLCASSLAGRYTFGSGTRLTVV.

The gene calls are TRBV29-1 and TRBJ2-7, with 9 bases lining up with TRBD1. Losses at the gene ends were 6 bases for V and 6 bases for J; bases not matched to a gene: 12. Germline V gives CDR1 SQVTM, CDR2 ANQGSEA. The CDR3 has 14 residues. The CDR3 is CSVLPGTGLSEQYF. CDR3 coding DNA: TGCAGCGTCCTGCCCGGGACAGGGTTAAGCGAGCAGTACTTC.

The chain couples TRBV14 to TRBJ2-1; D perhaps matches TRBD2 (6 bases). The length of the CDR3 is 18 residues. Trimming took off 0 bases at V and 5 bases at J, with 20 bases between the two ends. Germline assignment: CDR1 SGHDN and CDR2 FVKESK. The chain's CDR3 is CASSQDRVMVGGNNEQFF. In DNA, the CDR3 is TGTGCCAGCAGCCAAGATCGAGTTATGGTGGGCGGGAACAATGAGCAGTTCTTC. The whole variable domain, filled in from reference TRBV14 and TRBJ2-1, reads EAGVTQFPSHSVIEKGQTVTLRCDPISGHDNLYWYRRVMGKEIKFLLHFVKESKQDESGMPNNRFLAERTGGTYSTLKVQPAELEDSGVYFCASSQDRVMVGGNNEQFFGPGTRLTVL.

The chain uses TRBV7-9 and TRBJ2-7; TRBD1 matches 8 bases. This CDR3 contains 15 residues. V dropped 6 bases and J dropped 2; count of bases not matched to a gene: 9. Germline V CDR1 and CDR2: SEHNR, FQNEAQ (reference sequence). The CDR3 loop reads CASSYNRDRTYEQYF. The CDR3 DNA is TGTGCCAGCAGTTACAACCGGGACAGGACCTACGAGCAGTACTTC.

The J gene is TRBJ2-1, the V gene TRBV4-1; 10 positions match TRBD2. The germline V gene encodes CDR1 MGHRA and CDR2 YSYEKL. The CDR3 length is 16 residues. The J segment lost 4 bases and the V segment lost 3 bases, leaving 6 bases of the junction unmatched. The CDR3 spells CASSHHLAGVYNEQFF. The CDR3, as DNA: TGCGCCAGCAGCCATCACCTAGCGGGAGTATACAATGAGCAGTTCTTC.